This T cell receptor (beta chain) derives from a study of blood T cell repertoires in COVID-19. V lost 1 base to trimming and J lost 2 bases; unmatched junction nucleotides: 3. Germline V lookup: CDR1 SGHTS, CDR2 YDEGEE. This CDR3 has 14 residues. Libraries were prepared by immunoSEQ multiplex PCR; TCRdb keeps only in-frame clonotypes and omits some of them. The table lists some 300,000 clones, 87% of them singletons. The TCR originated in a man between 18 and 29 years old with active or convalescent COVID-19. This chain uses TRBV5-8 with TRBJ2-7; TRBD1 aligns across 7 bases. Sequencing was done on a sample of peripheral blood. CDR3 in DNA: TGTGCCAGCAGCTTGACAGGGGCCACCTACGAGCAGTACTTC. Translation gives CASSLTGATYEQYF.